The 32 T cell receptor beta chains presented below share a single source sample, sequenced in a study of response to subunit inactivated influenza vaccine. TCRdb reprocessed the RT-PCR reads via MiXCR and lists one record per CDR3 protein. The sample contains a few hundred thousand distinct CDR3 sequences, 21% of which appear only once. The input for sequencing was PBMCs from blood, taken roughly 20 months after vaccination. The receptors derive from a man between 50 and 69 years old who received an inactivated influenza vaccine.

Ten or more counts support this clonotype. CDR3 residues: CSANSGAPWDTEAFF. The CDR3 DNA is TGCAGTGCTAATAGTGGGGCCCCCTGGGACACTGAAGCTTTCTTT. The chain links TRBV20-1 to TRBJ1-1, with D maybe TRBD1 (5 bases). There are 15 residues in the CDR3. V shed 4 bases and J shed 3 bases, with 18 bases lying between them. The germline gives CDR1 DFQATT, CDR2 SNEGSKA (reference sequence).

This rearrangement joins TRBV11-2 to TRBJ1-3; TRBD1 matches at 8 bases. This CDR3 is 17 amino acids long. Germline CDR1 reads SGHAT; CDR2 reads FQNNGV. The J segment lost 2 bases and the V segment lost 1 base, leaving 7 bases of the junction unmatched. CDR3 sequence: CASSLGRGQATGNTIYF. Here the CDR3 DNA reads TGTGCCAGCAGCTTAGGCAGGGGACAGGCAACTGGAAACACCATATATTTT.

The CDR3 region has the DNA TGTGCCAGCAGCGTAGGTACTAGCGGCACAGATACGCAGTATTTT. Its protein product is CASSVGTSGTDTQYF. This chain connects TRBV9 to TRBJ2-3, with TRBD2 identical over 7 bases. CDR3 length equals 15 residues. Germline lookup yields CDR1 SGDLS and CDR2 YYNGEE. J was trimmed by 1 base and V by 0 bases; bases with no gene match: 2.

As concerns this clonotype: One end of the junction does not line up with germline, which may come from a read error. V and J are TRBV24-1 and TRBJ2-7, with D unclear. The CDR3 is 12 amino acids. Germline-derived CDR1 and CDR2 are KGHDR and SFDVKD. The CDR3 reads CASSEEPYEQYF. In DNA, the CDR3 is TGTGCCAGCAGTGAAGAACCCTACGAGCAGTACTTC.

This clonotype has just a few counts. The rearrangement links TRBV5-1 to TRBJ2-2; TRBD2 matches at 11 bases. The V gene's germline CDR1 is SGHRS and CDR2 YFSETQ. The CDR3 length is 16 residues. The V segment lost 4 bases and the J segment 5 bases; nucleotides outside the gene matches: 7. The CDR3 nucleotides read TGCGCCAGCAGCCTACTAGCGGGAGATACTACCGGGGAGCTGTTTTTT. This codes for CASSLLAGDTTGELFF.

This clonotype has a count of ten or more. V and J are TRBV13 and TRBJ1-1; no firm D call. The CDR3 loop spans 19 amino acids. CDR1 and CDR2 (germline): PRHDT, FYEKMQ (reference sequence). The ends were cut back, 4 bases at V and 2 bases at J, with 26 bases in the middle. In nucleotides, the CDR3 is TGTGCCAGCAGCTCCTCTAGGCCAGTCTCTGCGGGGTCAAACACTGAAGCTTTCTTT. Its protein is CASSSSRPVSAGSNTEAFF.

The genes are TRBV11-1 and TRBJ1-1, with a weak D call TRBD1 (5 bases). Trimming took 4 bases from V and 1 from J, leaving 16 bases between them. This CDR3 is built from 16 residues. Germline V gene sequence: CDR1 SGHAT, CDR2 FQDESV (reference sequence). CDR3 bases: TGTGCCAGCAGCTCTAGCGGATCTGGGGGGAACACTGAAGCTTTCTTT. Protein sequence: CASSSSGSGGNTEAFF.

V and J are TRBV30 and TRBJ2-1; D is perhaps TRBD1 (5 bases). Per the germline V gene, CDR1 is GTSNPN and CDR2 is SVGIG (reference sequence). Trimming shortened V by 0 bases and J by 7 bases, and 13 bases separated the two germline ends. The CDR3 spans 14 residues. As DNA, the CDR3 is TGTGCCTGGAGTGTAGGGCAGGGTAGGAATGAGCAGTTCTTC. Protein: CAWSVGQGRNEQFF.

Only a few counts were recorded for this clonotype. The DNA for the CDR3 is TGTGCCAGCAGACCGGGAGGCTCTGGAAACACCATATATTTT. Protein: CASRPGGSGNTIYF. The chain is built from TRBV12-3 or TRBV12-4 and TRBJ1-3; unclear D gene. V shed 6 bases and J shed 0 bases, with 9 bases lying between them. The CDR3 has 14 amino acids.

This clonotype has only a few counts. The V and J genes are TRBV25-1 and TRBJ1-1, with no clear D. V lost 6 bases, J lost 0 bases, and 17 bases lay in between. The CDR3 has 16 residues. Per germline, CDR1 MGHDK and CDR2 SYGVNS. The CDR3 DNA reads TGTGCCAGCAGCTCGACAAGGCAAGTGATGAACACTGAAGCTTTCTTT. Amino acids: CASSSTRQVMNTEAFF.

The chain links TRBV7-9 to TRBJ2-7; 7 bases match TRBD1. The CDR3 has 11 amino acids. V lost 3 bases to trimming and J lost 12 bases; unmatched junction nucleotides: 5. Germline V gene lookup returns CDR1 SEHNR and CDR2 FQNEAQ (reference sequence). The CDR3 spells CASSFETGWYF. DNA of the CDR3: TGTGCCAGCAGCTTTGAGACAGGGTGGTACTTC.

The CDR3 region is CATSRQGAFEAFF. The CDR3 region has the DNA TGTGCCACCAGCAGACAGGGGGCTTTTGAAGCTTTCTTT. The chain employs TRBV15 and TRBJ1-1; 8 bases fit TRBD1. The J segment lost 7 bases and the V segment lost 2 bases, leaving 3 bases of the junction unmatched. The CDR3 totals 13 residues. Germline CDR1 LNHNV, CDR2 YYDKDF (reference sequence).

This clonotype was observed a handful of times. The CDR3 DNA is TGTGCCAGCAGCATAGGACAGGGACTTGGAAACACCATATATTTT. Protein: CASSIGQGLGNTIYF. V gene TRBV7-2 combines with J gene TRBJ1-3; 8 nucleotides match TRBD1. This CDR3 contains 15 residues. Germline values: CDR1 SGHTA, CDR2 FQGNSA. V was pared by 5 bases and J by 3 bases, with 6 bases of the junction left unmatched. The full variable domain, completed using reference TRBV7-2 and TRBJ1-3, is GAGVSQSPSNKVTEKGKDVELRCDPISGHTALYWYRQSLGQGLEFLIYFQGNSAPDKSGLPSDRFSAERTGGSVSTLTIQRTQQEDSAVYLCASSIGQGLGNTIYFGEGSWLTVV.

This clonotype has more than one count but fewer than ten. The gene calls are TRBV27 and TRBJ2-3; 9 bases agree with TRBD2. From germline, CDR1 is MNHEY and CDR2 SMNVEV (reference sequence). The CDR3 loop spans 16 amino acids. V gave up 3 bases and J gave up 1 base; unmatched junction bases: 5. DNA for the CDR3: TGTGCCAGCAGTTTCTTGACTAGCGGCGGCACAGATACGCAGTATTTT. Translating it yields CASSFLTSGGTDTQYF.

V gene TRBV6-5 combines with J gene TRBJ2-7, with unresolved D. CDR3 size: 15 residues. The V end lost 2 bases, the J end lost 3 bases, and 14 bases lay between the germline ends. Germline CDR1 MNHEY, CDR2 SVGAGI. The CDR3 reads CASSYTGPTFYEQYF. CDR3 nucleotides: TGTGCCAGCAGTTACACTGGGCCCACATTCTACGAGCAGTACTTC.

This clonotype was counted between two and nine times. The gene calls are TRBV9 and TRBJ2-7; TRBD1 might be the D (6 bases). Germline CDR1 SGDLS, CDR2 YYNGEE. V lost 4 bases, J lost 5 bases, and 16 bases lay in between. The CDR3 is made up of 14 amino acids. The DNA of the CDR3 is TGTGCCAGCAGCCCCCGGGACACGGCAGACGAGCAGTACTTC. It encodes CASSPRDTADEQYF.

This clonotype has only a few counts. The V call is TRBV7-8, the J call TRBJ2-5; D is unclear. The CDR3 has 15 residues. V was trimmed by 2 bases and J by 5 bases, leaving 15 bases between them. Germline V gene lookup returns CDR1 SGHVS and CDR2 FQNEAQ. In DNA form, the CDR3 reads TGTGCCAGCAGCTTATATCTCCAGGCCTGGGAGACCCAGTACTTC. It codes for CASSLYLQAWETQYF. The full variable domain, its missing parts supplied by reference TRBV7-8 and TRBJ2-5, is GAGVSQSPRYKVAKRGQDVALRCDPISGHVSLFWYQQALGQGPEFLTYFQNEAQLDKSGLPSDRFFAERPEGSVSTLKIQRTQQEDSAVYLCASSLYLQAWETQYFGPGTRLLVL.

This clonotype was detected a few times. V is TRBV11-3 and J is TRBJ2-7; the match to TRBD1 covers 8 bases. This CDR3 is built from 14 residues. Trimming at V came to 4 bases and at J to 6 bases, leaving 8 bases not matched to a gene. CDR1 and CDR2 (germline): SGHNT, YENEEA. The CDR3 DNA sequence: TGTGCCAGCAGCTCAATGACAGGGGCTGGCGAGCAGTACTTC. Its translation is CASSSMTGAGEQYF.

CDR3 amino acids: CASSQGHPQGGRSYEQYF. CDR3 DNA sequence: TGTGCCAGCAGCCAAGGTCACCCCCAGGGAGGTAGATCCTACGAGCAGTACTTC. The chain couples TRBV3-1 to TRBJ2-7; D is possibly TRBD2 (6 bases). The germline V and J ends were trimmed by 1 base and 1 base, with 20 bases remaining between them. Germline CDR1 reads LGHDT; CDR2 reads YNNKEL (reference sequence). The CDR3 consists of 18 residues.

This clonotype occurred a few times. The genes are TRBV5-1 and TRBJ2-2; 8 bases line up with TRBD1. CDR3 length: 15 amino acids. V shed 5 bases, J shed 6 bases, and the junction held 9 bases outside the gene matches. CDR1 is SGHRS, CDR2 YFSETQ, per germline. CDR3 amino acids: CASRQDRVSAGELFF. The CDR3 DNA reads as TGCGCCAGCAGACAGGACAGGGTCTCGGCCGGGGAGCTGTTTTTT.

V usage is TRBV7-2 and J usage is TRBJ1-3, with D possibly being TRBD1 (5 bases). Trimming stripped 2 bases from V and 0 bases from J, with 8 bases between. The CDR3 is made up of 15 amino acids. Germline V gene data show CDR1 as SGHTA and CDR2 as FQGNSA. CDR3 bases: TGTGCCAGCAGCTTACAGGGCTTCTCTGGAAACACCATATATTTT. Its protein product is CASSLQGFSGNTIYF.

This chain uses TRBV10-3 with TRBJ2-3; 10 bases agree with TRBD2. The CDR3 is 18 amino acids. V lost 0 bases, J lost 3 bases, and 9 bases stayed unmatched. CDR1 ENHRY and CDR2 SYGVKD come from the germline V gene. The CDR3 DNA reads as TGTGCCATCAGTGAGTCGGTTCTAGCGGGGGTTGAAACAGATACGCAGTATTTT. Protein sequence: CAISESVLAGVETDTQYF.

The rearrangement joins TRBV3-1 to TRBJ2-7, with unresolved D. The CDR3 sequence is 12 residues long. The V end was cut by 3 bases, the J end by 4 bases, with 7 bases between. Germline CDR1 is LGHDT and CDR2 is YNNKEL (reference sequence). The CDR3 sequence is CASSHWPYEQYF. DNA for the CDR3: TGTGCCAGCAGCCACTGGCCATACGAGCAGTACTTC.

The chain employs TRBV4-2 and TRBJ1-5, with D hard to call. Germline loops: CDR1 LGHNA, CDR2 YNFKEQ. The V and J ends lost 1 base and 3 bases respectively, with 10 bases between them. CDR3 length: 15 residues. CDR3 DNA: TGTGCCAGCAGCCAAGTTTCCGGACCCAATCAGCCCCAGCATTTT. Amino acids: CASSQVSGPNQPQHF.

The chain is built from TRBV12-3 or TRBV12-4 and TRBJ1-1, with D possibly being TRBD1 (5 bases). The CDR3 totals 15 residues. With 1 base removed from V and 3 bases from J, the gap between germline ends came to 12 bases. This chain's CDR3 is CASSLGPGRDTEAFF. The CDR3, as DNA: TGTGCCAGCAGTTTAGGGCCAGGGAGGGACACTGAAGCTTTCTTT.

The V gene is TRBV12-3 or TRBV12-4, the J gene TRBJ2-2, with 8 bases identical to TRBD1. V gave up 10 bases and J gave up 7 bases; unmatched junction bases: 14. The CDR3 extends over 15 amino acids. The CDR3: CATHPQGASHGELFF. CDR3 sequence (DNA): TGTGCCACCCACCCCCAGGGGGCGTCTCACGGGGAGCTGTTTTTT.

This chain uses TRBV29-1 with TRBJ1-1; 9 bases align to TRBD1. Germline CDR1 SQVTM, CDR2 ANQGSEA. The CDR3 sequence is 12 residues long. Trimming at V came to 7 bases and at J to 3 bases, leaving 3 bases not matched to a gene. The CDR3 reads CSATGGYTEAFF. In DNA, the CDR3 is TGCAGCGCGACAGGGGGGTACACTGAAGCTTTCTTT.

This sequence joins TRBV9 and TRBJ2-2; no firm D call. Trimming pared 0 bases from V and 6 bases from J, leaving 6 bases between. Per the germline V gene, CDR1 is SGDLS and CDR2 is YYNGEE. This CDR3 is built from 13 residues. The CDR3 loop is CASSVDRAGELFF. Here the CDR3 DNA reads TGTGCCAGCAGCGTAGACCGCGCCGGGGAGCTGTTTTTT.

The rearrangement uses TRBV4-3 and TRBJ2-6, with 10 bases fitting TRBD1. The CDR3 runs to 19 residues. V dropped 0 bases and J dropped 3; count of bases not matched to a gene: 8. Germline CDR1 reads LGHNA; CDR2 reads YSLEER. CDR3 DNA sequence: TGCGCCAGCAGCCAAGAAGGAGACAGGGGGCCCTATGGGGCCAACGTCCTGACTTTC. Amino acid sequence: CASSQEGDRGPYGANVLTF.

This clonotype was observed many times. V and J are TRBV7-8 and TRBJ1-6; D gene uncertain. The CDR3 is made up of 18 amino acids. The germline V gene encodes CDR1 SGHVS and CDR2 FQNEAQ. Trimming cost V 1 base and J 0 bases, with 13 bases left between them. CDR3 DNA: TGTGCCAGCAGCTTAGTTCCCAGTGAAAGCTCCTATAATTCACCCCTCCACTTT. Encoded protein: CASSLVPSESSYNSPLHF.

V gene TRBV7-8 combines with J gene TRBJ1-1; TRBD1 might be the D (6 bases). The CDR3 covers 15 residues. The ends were cut back, 1 base at V and 1 base at J, with 10 bases in the middle. Germline V gene lookup returns CDR1 SGHVS and CDR2 FQNEAQ. CDR3 nucleotide sequence: TGTGCCAGCAGCTTAGTGGGGGCAACGAACACTGAAGCTTTCTTT. Its protein product is CASSLVGATNTEAFF.

At least ten counts were recorded for this clonotype. The rearrangement joins TRBV6-5 to TRBJ2-7; no definite D call. Germline CDR1 MNHEY, CDR2 SVGAGI. The CDR3 runs to 11 residues. The V end lost 2 bases, the J end lost 3 bases, and 2 bases lay between the germline ends. CDR3 protein: CASSYHYEQYF. The CDR3 DNA is TGTGCCAGCAGTTACCACTACGAGCAGTACTTC.